This TCR beta chain derives from a study of technical replicates of blood from a handful of donors. CDR1 is MNHEY and CDR2 is SMNVEV in the germline V gene (reference sequence). The CDR3 has 15 residues. The trim removed 0 bases at V and 4 bases at J, leaving 4 bases unmatched. Produced via immunoSEQ multiplex PCR; TCRdb's table is partial and in-frame only. Of more than 65,000 clones listed, roughly 92% are singletons. The V and J genes are TRBV27 and TRBJ2-5; 8 bases are shared with TRBD2. The specimen was T cells isolated from PBMCs. The clonotype comes from a human donor in good health. CDR3 sequence: CASSLSSGGLETQYF. The CDR3 DNA sequence: TGTGCCAGCAGTTTATCGAGCGGGGGATTAGAGACCCAGTACTTC.